The 9 T cell receptor beta chains listed next were all sequenced from one sample in a study of shared T cell receptors in the human thymus. The assay was immunoSEQ multiplex PCR, and TCRdb's table has in-frame clones only and misses some. The sample contains about 610,000 clones, 88% of which appear only once. These data also featured in a second study, about human thymus T cells.

Sequenced sample: thymocytes. These receptors were taken from a boy under three years old with a congenital heart defect.

This clone showed up just a few times. V usage is TRBV28 and J usage is TRBJ1-1; 9 bases fit TRBD1. The V gene's germline CDR1 is MDHEN and CDR2 SYDVKM. This CDR3 region has 14 residues. V trimming: 3 bases; J trimming: 8 bases; junction bases outside the gene matches: 7. In nucleotides, the CDR3 is TGTGCCAGCAGTTTCCCAAACAGGGGGCTAGAAGCTTTCTTT. Its protein is CASSFPNRGLEAFF.

The chain carries TRBV10-2 and TRBJ2-7, with 8 bases aligning to TRBD2. The CDR3 has 20 amino acids. Germline V gene lookup returns CDR1 WSHSY and CDR2 SAAADI. V was clipped by 0 bases and J by 4 bases; unmatched bases: 20. The CDR3 sequence: CASSESPTPPIDGRAYEQYF. CDR3 nucleotide sequence: TGCGCCAGCAGTGAGTCCCCGACCCCCCCTATTGACGGGAGGGCTTACGAGCAGTACTTC.

The V gene is TRBV27, the J gene TRBJ2-1, with 8 bases fitting TRBD1. The length of the CDR3 is 18 residues. CDR1 and CDR2 (germline): MNHEY, SMNVEV (reference sequence). V was pared by 2 bases and J by 1 base, with 10 bases of the junction left unmatched. CDR3 in amino acids: CASSLQTPRTGSYNEQFF. The CDR3, as DNA: TGTGCCAGCAGTTTACAAACCCCGCGGACAGGGTCCTACAATGAGCAGTTCTTC.

The chain is built from TRBV7-2 and TRBJ1-5, with 9 bases fitting TRBD1. J lost 4 bases, V lost 5 bases, and 9 bases had no gene match. Germline V gene data show CDR1 as SGHTA and CDR2 as FQGNSA. The CDR3 sequence is 16 residues long. In DNA, the CDR3 is TGTGCCAGCAGCCGGGACAGGGCCCGGACGAATCAGCCCCAGCATTTT. It yields the protein CASSRDRARTNQPQHF.

The rearrangement links TRBV2 to TRBJ2-2; D is unresolved. The V gene's germline CDR1 is SNHLY and CDR2 FYNNEI. This CDR3 spans 15 amino acids. Between the trimmed V and J ends, which lost 3 bases and 0 bases, there was a span of 8 bases. This chain's CDR3 is CASSDLEANTGELFF. The CDR3 region has the DNA TGTGCCAGCAGTGACTTAGAAGCGAACACCGGGGAGCTGTTTTTT.

The chain employs TRBV5-1 and TRBJ1-3; 7 bases fit TRBD1. This CDR3 has 16 amino acids. Germline CDR1 and CDR2: SGHRS and YFSETQ. V shed 1 base, J shed 2 bases, and the junction held 6 bases outside the gene matches. The CDR3 loop reads CASSLWVQGAGNTIYF. CDR3 DNA: TGCGCCAGCAGCTTGTGGGTCCAGGGGGCTGGAAACACCATATATTTT.

This clone was recorded once. V usage is TRBV29-1 and J usage is TRBJ2-1; TRBD2 aligns across 9 bases. The length of the CDR3 is 14 residues. Germline V gives CDR1 SQVTM, CDR2 ANQGSEA. The V gene end was trimmed by 4 bases and the J gene end by 5 bases; junction bases not matched to a gene: 6. CDR3: CSVGVAGVNNEQFF. The CDR3 coding sequence is TGCAGCGTTGGAGTAGCGGGAGTGAACAATGAGCAGTTCTTC.

In this sample, this clone turned up once. The chain carries TRBV29-1 and TRBJ2-7; 13 nucleotides align to TRBD2. The V and J ends lost 3 bases and 6 bases, in that order; junction bases with no gene match: 17. This CDR3 is built from 18 residues. Germline-derived CDR1 and CDR2 are SQVTM and ANQGSEA. CDR3 residues: CSVELTERTSGRGCEQYF. The CDR3 region has the DNA TGCAGCGTTGAGCTGACCGAACGGACTAGCGGGAGAGGGTGCGAGCAGTACTTC.

V usage is TRBV28 and J usage is TRBJ2-1; 10 bases are shared with TRBD2. The CDR3 is 15 amino acids. In germline, CDR1 is MDHEN, CDR2 SYDVKM. The V and J ends lost 3 bases and 8 bases, in that order; junction bases with no gene match: 7. DNA for the CDR3: TGTGCCAGCAGTTTTCGGCTAGCGGGAGTCCATGAGCAGTTCTTC. The encoded protein is CASSFRLAGVHEQFF.